This record covers a single TCR beta chain. The antigen is undetermined. These data originate in a study of OX40 agonist ivuxolimab in advanced cancers. Across the study: As their treatment, patients were administered ivuxolimab, an agonistic anti-OX40 (CD134) antibody.

The CDR3 is 13 amino acids. Deletions cut 5 bases from V and 2 bases from J, with 9 bases between. Germline-derived CDR1 and CDR2 are SGDLS and YYNGEE. Study-wide results and limits: Relative to CD4+, CD8+ T cells held more expanded clones on average.

Assay used: immunoSEQ multiplex PCR; TCRdb lists only in-frame clones, some missing. This sample yields tens of thousands of clones, of which roughly four fifths are seen a single time; approximately 0.38% belongs to the top ten. The rearrangement joins TRBV9 to TRBJ2-3; D gene uncertain. This TCR was recovered from an adult with an advanced solid tumor such as melanoma, head and neck, liver or kidney cancer. The source material was CD4+ or CD8+ T cells sorted from blood, sampled in a trial of the OX40 agonist ivuxolimab. The CDR3 loop is CASSFYDTDTQYF. The CDR3 coding sequence is TGTGCCAGCAGTTTCTACGACACAGATACGCAGTATTTT.